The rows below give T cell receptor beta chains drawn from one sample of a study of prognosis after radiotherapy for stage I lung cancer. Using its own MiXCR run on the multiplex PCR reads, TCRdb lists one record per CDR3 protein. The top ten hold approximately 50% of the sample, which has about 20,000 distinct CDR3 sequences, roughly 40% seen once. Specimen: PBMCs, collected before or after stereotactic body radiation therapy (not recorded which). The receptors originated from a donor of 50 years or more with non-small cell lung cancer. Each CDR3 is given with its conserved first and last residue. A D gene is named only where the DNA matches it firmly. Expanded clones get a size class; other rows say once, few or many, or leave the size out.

CDR3 protein: CASSNLGPLHF
CDR3 DNA: TGTGCCAGCAGCAATCTGGGACCCCTCCACTTT
D gene: .
V gene: TRBV12-3/TRBV12-4
J gene: TRBJ1-6
CDR3 length: 11
clone size: medium-sized

CDR3 protein: CASSLTTSANEQFF
CDR3 DNA: TGTGCCAGCAGCCTCACGACTAGCGCCAATGAGCAGTTCTTC
D gene: TRBD2
V gene: TRBV7-8
J gene: TRBJ2-1
CDR3 length: 14
clone size: many

CDR3 protein: CASTDRERDYGHTF
CDR3 DNA: TGTGCCAGCACAGACAGGGAGAGGGACTATGGCCACACCTTC
D gene: TRBD1
V gene: TRBV12-3/TRBV12-4
J gene: TRBJ1-2
CDR3 length: 14
clone size: .

CDR3 protein: CASSEKTGVNSPLHF
CDR3 DNA: TGTGCCAGCAGTGAGAAGACAGGGGTGAACTCACCCCTCCACTTT
D gene: TRBD1
V gene: TRBV2
J gene: TRBJ1-6
CDR3 length: 15
clone size: many

CDR3 protein: CASSGRARGSQDTQFF
CDR3 DNA: TGTGCCAGCAGCGGCCGGGCCCGAGGGTCCCAAGACACCCAGTTCTTC
D gene: .
V gene: TRBV11-3
J gene: TRBJ2-1
CDR3 length: 16
clone size: few

CDR3 protein: CSARTGQGSPDTQYF
CDR3 DNA: TGCAGTGCTAGGACGGGACAGGGGAGCCCAGATACGCAGTATTTT
D gene: TRBD1
V gene: TRBV20-1
J gene: TRBJ2-3
CDR3 length: 15
clone size: many

CDR3 protein: CASSFTSGGTDTQYF
CDR3 DNA: TGTGCCAGCAGCTTTACTAGCGGTGGCACAGATACGCAGTATTTT
D gene: TRBD2
V gene: TRBV7-2
J gene: TRBJ2-3
CDR3 length: 15
clone size: many

CDR3 protein: CASSPPSGDYEQYF
CDR3 DNA: TGTGCCAGCAGCCCTCCTAGCGGAGACTACGAGCAGTACTTC
D gene: TRBD2
V gene: TRBV7-9
J gene: TRBJ2-7
CDR3 length: 14
clone size: many

CDR3 protein: CASSFGAAEAFF
CDR3 DNA: TGTGCCAGCAGCTTTGGAGCCGCTGAAGCTTTCTTT
D gene: .
V gene: TRBV5-5
J gene: TRBJ1-1
CDR3 length: 12
clone size: many

CDR3 protein: CASGLGQGPDTQYF
CDR3 DNA: TGTGCTAGTGGTTTGGGACAGGGGCCAGATACGCAGTATTTT
D gene: TRBD1
V gene: TRBV12-5
J gene: TRBJ2-3
CDR3 length: 14
clone size: many

CDR3 protein: CATSRDFPKYGYTF
CDR3 DNA: TGTGCCACCAGCAGAGATTTCCCTAAATATGGCTACACCTTC
D gene: .
V gene: TRBV15
J gene: TRBJ1-2
CDR3 length: 14
clone size: .

CDR3 protein: CASSPPSPADEQFF
CDR3 DNA: TGTGCCAGCTCCCCCCCTTCCCCGGCGGATGAGCAGTTCTTC
D gene: .
V gene: TRBV18
J gene: TRBJ2-1
CDR3 length: 14
clone size: many

CDR3 protein: CSVPPSGRAVGDTQYF
CDR3 DNA: TGCAGTGTTCCACCCAGCGGGAGGGCCGTTGGAGATACGCAGTATTTT
D gene: TRBD2
V gene: TRBV20-1
J gene: TRBJ2-3
CDR3 length: 16
clone size: .

CDR3 protein: CSARVSPVSGGDYGYTF
CDR3 DNA: TGCAGTGCCAGAGTCAGCCCTGTATCAGGGGGCGACTATGGCTACACCTTC
D gene: TRBD1
V gene: TRBV20-1
J gene: TRBJ1-2
CDR3 length: 17
clone size: many

CDR3 protein: CGSSKVLAGTDTQYF
CDR3 DNA: TGTGGCAGTAGTAAAGTACTAGCGGGCACAGATACGCAGTATTTT
D gene: TRBD2
V gene: TRBV19
J gene: TRBJ2-3
CDR3 length: 15
clone size: .

CDR3 protein: CASSLLAGGGAHTQYF
CDR3 DNA: TGTGCCAGCAGTCTACTAGCGGGAGGGGGGGCACATACGCAGTATTTT
D gene: TRBD2
V gene: TRBV6-2/TRBV6-3
J gene: TRBJ2-3
CDR3 length: 16
clone size: .

CDR3 protein: CASSLDLGGYTDTQYF
CDR3 DNA: TGTGCCAGCAGCTTAGATCTTGGCGGATACACAGATACGCAGTATTTT
D gene: .
V gene: TRBV11-2
J gene: TRBJ2-3
CDR3 length: 16
clone size: .

CDR3 protein: CASSPGTSGRASGANVLTF
CDR3 DNA: TGTGCCAGCAGCCCCGGGACTAGCGGGAGGGCCTCTGGGGCCAACGTCCTGACTTTC
D gene: TRBD2
V gene: TRBV5-4
J gene: TRBJ2-6
CDR3 length: 19
clone size: many

CDR3 protein: CASSFGQGNYGYTF
CDR3 DNA: TGTGCCAGCAGCTTCGGGCAGGGGAACTATGGCTACACCTTC
D gene: .
V gene: TRBV9
J gene: TRBJ1-2
CDR3 length: 14
clone size: many

CDR3 protein: CASSPDRWMSTNEKLFF
CDR3 DNA: TGTGCCAGTAGTCCGGACAGGTGGATGTCAACTAATGAAAAACTGTTTTTT
D gene: TRBD1
V gene: TRBV19
J gene: TRBJ1-4
CDR3 length: 17
clone size: many

CDR3 protein: CASIPNSRVRTEAFF
CDR3 DNA: TGTGCCAGCATCCCCAATTCGAGGGTACGCACTGAAGCTTTCTTT
D gene: .
V gene: TRBV12-3/TRBV12-4
J gene: TRBJ1-1
CDR3 length: 15
clone size: .

CDR3 protein: CASPIDRGQVGELFF
CDR3 DNA: TGTGCCAGCCCAATCGACAGGGGGCAGGTCGGGGAGCTGTTTTTT
D gene: TRBD1
V gene: TRBV7-2
J gene: TRBJ2-2
CDR3 length: 15
clone size: .

CDR3 protein: CSASPPGTGTGELFF
CDR3 DNA: TGCAGTGCTTCTCCCCCCGGGACAGGGACCGGGGAGCTGTTTTTT
D gene: TRBD1
V gene: TRBV20-1
J gene: TRBJ2-2
CDR3 length: 15
clone size: many

CDR3 protein: CASSYEQGLRSPLHF
CDR3 DNA: TGTGCCAGCAGTTACGAACAGGGACTTCGTTCACCCCTCCACTTT
D gene: .
V gene: TRBV6-5
J gene: TRBJ1-6
CDR3 length: 15
clone size: many

CDR3 protein: CSARGAAGPFF
CDR3 DNA: TGCAGTGCTAGAGGGGCAGCGGGACCGTTCTTC
D gene: TRBD2
V gene: TRBV20-1
J gene: TRBJ2-1
CDR3 length: 11
clone size: many

CDR3 protein: CASKGGAGGYTF
CDR3 DNA: TGTGCCAGCAAAGGCGGGGCCGGCGGCTACACCTTC
D gene: .
V gene: TRBV25-1
J gene: TRBJ1-2
CDR3 length: 12
clone size: .

CDR3 protein: CASTSGQYESGYTF
CDR3 DNA: TGTGCCAGCACCTCGGGACAGTACGAGAGTGGCTACACCTTC
D gene: TRBD1
V gene: TRBV5-6
J gene: TRBJ1-2
CDR3 length: 14
clone size: .

CDR3 protein: CASSRLAGGAMTDTQYF
CDR3 DNA: TGTGCCAGCAGTCGGCTAGCGGGAGGGGCTATGACAGATACGCAGTATTTT
D gene: TRBD2
V gene: TRBV6-1
J gene: TRBJ2-3
CDR3 length: 17
clone size: .

CDR3 protein: CAIRRTSDDSYEQYF
CDR3 DNA: TGTGCCATCAGAAGGACTAGCGACGACTCCTACGAGCAGTACTTC
D gene: TRBD2
V gene: TRBV10-3
J gene: TRBJ2-7
CDR3 length: 15
clone size: .

CDR3 protein: CATSAGTGSTDTQYF
CDR3 DNA: TGTGCCACCAGTGCCGGGACAGGTAGCACAGATACGCAGTATTTT
D gene: TRBD1
V gene: TRBV24-1
J gene: TRBJ2-3
CDR3 length: 15
clone size: many

CDR3 protein: CASSLGGLAYEQYF
CDR3 DNA: TGTGCCAGCAGCTTAGGGGGACTAGCCTACGAGCAGTACTTC
D gene: TRBD2
V gene: TRBV7-9
J gene: TRBJ2-7
CDR3 length: 14
clone size: many

CDR3 protein: CASSEAAGLTGELFF
CDR3 DNA: TGTGCCAGCAGTGAAGCGGCGGGGCTCACCGGGGAGCTGTTTTTT
D gene: .
V gene: TRBV6-1
J gene: TRBJ2-2
CDR3 length: 15
clone size: .

CDR3 protein: CASSTSGQMSYEQYF
CDR3 DNA: TGTGCCAGCAGCACCTCGGGACAGATGTCGTACGAGCAGTACTTC
D gene: TRBD1
V gene: TRBV11-3
J gene: TRBJ2-7
CDR3 length: 15
clone size: .

CDR3 protein: CSARHRDRSNYGHTF
CDR3 DNA: TGCAGTGCTAGACATAGGGACAGGAGTAACTATGGCCACACCTTC
D gene: TRBD1
V gene: TRBV20-1
J gene: TRBJ1-2
CDR3 length: 15
clone size: .

CDR3 protein: CASSQDGRGGQETQYF
CDR3 DNA: TGTGCCAGCAGCCAAGATGGCAGGGGAGGGCAAGAGACCCAGTACTTC
D gene: .
V gene: TRBV3-1
J gene: TRBJ2-5
CDR3 length: 16
clone size: many

CDR3 protein: CASSPPGVSTDTQYF
CDR3 DNA: TGTGCCAGCAGTCCCCCGGGCGTAAGCACAGATACGCAGTATTTT
D gene: .
V gene: TRBV9
J gene: TRBJ2-3
CDR3 length: 15
clone size: many

CDR3 protein: CASSSAGGEQYF
CDR3 DNA: TGTGCCAGCAGCTCCGCGGGGGGCGAGCAGTACTTC
D gene: TRBD2
V gene: TRBV5-4
J gene: TRBJ2-7
CDR3 length: 12
clone size: few

CDR3 protein: CASILYQGGYEQYF
CDR3 DNA: TGTGCCAGCATCTTATATCAGGGAGGGTACGAGCAGTACTTC
D gene: TRBD2
V gene: TRBV11-2
J gene: TRBJ2-7
CDR3 length: 14
clone size: .

CDR3 protein: CASSFPGAGAETQYF
CDR3 DNA: TGTGCCAGCAGCTTTCCTGGGGCGGGAGCCGAGACCCAGTACTTC
D gene: TRBD2
V gene: TRBV11-1
J gene: TRBJ2-5
CDR3 length: 15
clone size: many

CDR3 protein: CASSPQGANQPQHF
CDR3 DNA: TGTGCCAGCTCACCACAGGGGGCCAATCAGCCCCAGCATTTT
D gene: TRBD1
V gene: TRBV18
J gene: TRBJ1-5
CDR3 length: 14
clone size: many